This entry lists 32 T cell receptor beta chains sequenced from one sample in a study of blood T cell repertoires in COVID-19. Profiling relied on immunoSEQ multiplex PCR, and the TCRdb table lists in-frame clones only, not all of them. This table has under 200,000 clones, roughly 87% appearing once. The sequenced sample consisted of peripheral blood. The receptors stem from a man between 60 and 75 years old with active or convalescent COVID-19.

This clone was counted a few times. The chain couples TRBV7-9 to TRBJ2-2; D remains ambiguous. CDR3 size: 14 residues. CDR1 and CDR2 (germline): SEHNR, FQNEAQ (reference sequence). Trimming cost V 8 bases and J 2 bases, with 12 bases left between them. The DNA for the CDR3 is TGTGCCAGCTCTCGATACATCAACACCGGGGAGCTGTTTTTT. Residues: CASSRYINTGELFF.

V and J are TRBV19 and TRBJ2-7; TRBD1 agrees at 9 bases. This CDR3 has 14 residues. Unmatched junction bases numbered 5, after V lost 5 bases and J lost 3 bases. The germline V gene encodes CDR1 LNHDA and CDR2 SQIVND (reference sequence). The CDR3 sequence: CASSPWTGDYEQYF. Here the CDR3 DNA reads TGTGCCAGTAGTCCGTGGACAGGGGACTACGAGCAGTACTTC.

V and J are TRBV11-3 and TRBJ2-1; a possible D gene is TRBD1 (7 bases). Germline CDR1 is SGHNT and CDR2 is YENEEA. V was pared by 5 bases and J by 6 bases, with 14 bases between. The CDR3 extends over 14 amino acids. Here the CDR3 reads CASSPRDRANEQFF. In DNA, the CDR3 is TGTGCCAGCAGCCCGCGGGACAGAGCCAATGAGCAGTTCTTC.

The chain uses TRBV18 and TRBJ2-7; D gene uncertain. The CDR3 consists of 14 residues. V gave up 3 bases and J gave up 6 bases, with 15 bases separating them. Germline CDR1 and CDR2: KGHSH and LQKENI. This CDR3 reads CASSPMPGSGEQYF. The CDR3 DNA reads TGTGCCAGCTCACCTATGCCCGGGTCCGGCGAGCAGTACTTC. Supplemented by reference TRBV18 and TRBJ2-7, the full variable domain reads NAGVMQNPRHLVRRRGQEARLRCSPMKGHSHVYWYRQLPEEGLKFMVYLQKENIIDESGMPKERFSAEFPKEGPSILRIQQVVRGDSAAYFCASSPMPGSGEQYFGPGTRLTVT.

V gene TRBV27 combines with J gene TRBJ1-5, with D possibly being TRBD1 (6 bases). CDR1 MNHEY and CDR2 SMNVEV come from the germline V gene (reference sequence). The ends were cut back, 6 bases at V and 3 bases at J, with 15 bases in the middle. The CDR3 consists of 15 residues. CDR3 protein: CASSPGAGSNQPQHF. In DNA form, the CDR3 reads TGTGCCAGCAGCCCAGGGGCAGGGTCCAATCAGCCCCAGCATTTT.

The chain joins TRBV19 to TRBJ1-5; weak D call: TRBD1 (6 bases). The CDR3 extends over 16 amino acids. V gave up 2 bases and J gave up 1 base, with 12 bases separating them. The germline CDR1 and CDR2 sequences are LNHDA and SQIVND (reference sequence). CDR3: CASSIWGTQSNQPQHF. CDR3 nucleotide sequence: TGTGCCAGTAGTATATGGGGGACACAAAGCAATCAGCCCCAGCATTTT.

The rearrangement links TRBV19 to TRBJ1-2; D unresolved. CDR3 length: 13 residues. Trimming removed 9 bases from V and 4 bases from J, with 15 bases in between. CDR1 is LNHDA and CDR2 is SQIVND in the germline V gene (reference sequence). CDR3 loop: CASTAGFFYGYTF. CDR3 DNA sequence: TGTGCCAGCACTGCGGGGTTCTTCTATGGCTACACCTTC.

The rearrangement joins TRBV4-1 to TRBJ2-3; D remains ambiguous. CDR3 length: 16 amino acids. Per germline, CDR1 MGHRA and CDR2 YSYEKL. The germline V and J ends were trimmed by 1 base and 2 bases, with 13 bases remaining between them. The CDR3 here is CASSQVSRPATDTQYF. The DNA of the CDR3 is TGCGCCAGCAGCCAAGTTTCGAGGCCCGCCACAGATACGCAGTATTTT.

This sequence joins TRBV18 and TRBJ2-3; tentatively, D is TRBD1 (5 bases). The CDR3 runs 17 residues. In germline, CDR1 is KGHSH, CDR2 LQKENI. The germline V and J ends were trimmed by 3 bases and 2 bases, with 18 bases remaining between them. Here the CDR3 DNA reads TGTGCCAGCTCACCCTTATTGGGGCCGAGCTTCACAGATACGCAGTATTTT. Translation: CASSPLLGPSFTDTQYF.

The chain couples TRBV7-9 to TRBJ1-6; 7 positions match TRBD1. This CDR3 has 14 residues. Germline-derived CDR1 and CDR2 are SEHNR and FQNEAQ (reference sequence). The V gene end was trimmed by 5 bases and the J gene end by 4 bases; junction bases not matched to a gene: 2. CDR3 sequence (DNA): TGTGCCAGCAGCCGGGACAGTTATAATTCACCCCTCCACTTT. It is translated as CASSRDSYNSPLHF.

This chain joins TRBV5-1 and TRBJ2-3; 9 bases fit TRBD2. Germline values: CDR1 SGHRS, CDR2 YFSETQ. Germline trimming cut 2 bases from V and 5 bases from J; bases unmatched to any gene: 6. This CDR3 spans 15 amino acids. CDR3 nucleotides: TGCGCCAGCAGCTTTGGCGGGGGGGCCCGAGATACGCAGTATTTT. Translation: CASSFGGGARDTQYF.

CDR3 in amino acids: CASSMTRADTQYF. CDR3 sequence (DNA): TGTGCCAGTAGTATGACTAGGGCAGATACGCAGTATTTT. The rearrangement links TRBV19 to TRBJ2-3; tentatively, D is TRBD2 (6 bases). CDR1 and CDR2 from the germline V gene are LNHDA and SQIVND (reference sequence). The CDR3 has 13 residues. V was cut by 3 bases and J by 4 bases, with 8 bases left in between. Looking up the rest from reference TRBV19 and TRBJ2-3 gives the full variable domain: DGGITQSPKYLFRKEGQNVTLSCEQNLNHDAMYWYRQDPGQGLRLIYYSQIVNDFQKGDIAEGYSVSREKKESFPLTVTSAQKNPTAFYLCASSMTRADTQYFGPGTRLTVL.

This clone was found a few times. This chain uses TRBV5-4 with TRBJ2-2; D is unclear. Trimming left V 4 bases short and J 6 bases short, with 7 bases between. The CDR3 loop spans 12 amino acids. Per germline, CDR1 SGHNT and CDR2 YYREEE (reference sequence). The CDR3 coding sequence is TGTGCCAGCAGCCAAACAGCCGGGGAGCTGTTTTTT. This encodes CASSQTAGELFF.

The chain recombines TRBV7-9 with TRBJ2-3; 12 bases align to TRBD2. V shed 6 bases and J 6 bases; nucleotides not matched to a gene: 4. The CDR3 length is 14 residues. Germline V gene lookup returns CDR1 SEHNR and CDR2 FQNEAQ (reference sequence). CDR3 amino acids: CASSTSGGKDTQYF. CDR3 bases: TGTGCCAGCAGTACTAGCGGGGGGAAGGATACGCAGTATTTT.

The chain recombines TRBV11-2 with TRBJ2-5; TRBD2 matches at 9 bases. Germline lookup yields CDR1 SGHAT and CDR2 FQNNGV. The CDR3 runs to 14 residues. J was trimmed by 9 bases and V by 4 bases; bases with no gene match: 9. CDR3 region: CASSSIAGAPPQYF. In DNA form, the CDR3 reads TGTGCCAGCAGCTCAATAGCGGGGGCCCCCCCCCAGTACTTC.

This rearrangement joins TRBV5-6 to TRBJ2-5, with 11 nucleotides matching TRBD2. Per the germline V gene, CDR1 is SGHDT and CDR2 is YYEEEE. Germline trimming cut 4 bases from V and 5 bases from J; bases unmatched to any gene: 7. The CDR3 runs to 15 residues. CDR3 bases: TGTGCCAGCAGCCTAATAGCGGGGGGGCCTGAGACCCAGTACTTC. Translated: CASSLIAGGPETQYF.

The genes are TRBV5-1 and TRBJ1-1, with TRBD1 as a possible D gene (6 bases). The ends were cut back, 4 bases at V and 3 bases at J, with 10 bases in the middle. Germline V gene sequence: CDR1 SGHRS, CDR2 YFSETQ. This CDR3 region has 13 residues. The CDR3 sequence is CASSGDRYTEAFF. DNA of the CDR3: TGCGCCAGCAGCGGTGACAGGTACACTGAAGCTTTCTTT.

This sequence joins TRBV5-1 and TRBJ2-2, with a weak D call TRBD2 (5 bases). The CDR3 extends over 14 amino acids. The germline gives CDR1 SGHRS, CDR2 YFSETQ. Deletions cut 0 bases from V and 5 bases from J, with 8 bases between. The CDR3 sequence is CASSLEWRTGELFF. CDR3 nucleotides: TGCGCCAGCAGCTTGGAGTGGAGGACCGGGGAGCTGTTTTTT.

V gene TRBV30 combines with J gene TRBJ1-2; D unresolved. With 0 bases removed from V and 0 bases from J, the gap between germline ends came to 11 bases. Germline V CDR1 and CDR2: GTSNPN, SVGIG (reference sequence). The CDR3 runs to 15 residues. The CDR3 spells CAWSVRPTANYGYTF. CDR3 sequence (DNA): TGTGCCTGGAGTGTACGTCCCACAGCTAACTATGGCTACACCTTC.

V and J are TRBV2 and TRBJ1-2; D remains ambiguous. The CDR3 consists of 13 residues. Germline values: CDR1 SNHLY, CDR2 FYNNEI. With 2 bases removed from V and 4 bases from J, the gap between germline ends came to 8 bases. CDR3 sequence (DNA): TGTGCCAGCAGTGAATCGGGGATCTATGGCTACACCTTC. It codes for CASSESGIYGYTF.

The V and J genes are TRBV6-6 and TRBJ1-1, with D hard to call. V dropped 2 bases and J dropped 7 bases, with 5 bases sitting between them. Germline V gene lookup returns CDR1 MNHNY and CDR2 SVGAGI (reference sequence). The CDR3 length is 11 residues. CDR3 coding DNA: TGTGCCAGCAGTTACCTCCGTGAAGCTTTCTTT. It translates to CASSYLREAFF.

The genes are TRBV18 and TRBJ2-7, with D tentatively TRBD1 (6 bases). CDR3 length: 12 residues. Germline-derived CDR1 and CDR2 are KGHSH and LQKENI. Trimming took off 3 bases at V and 5 bases at J, with 8 bases between the two ends. The chain's CDR3 is CASSPDRNEQYF. CDR3 DNA sequence: TGTGCCAGCTCACCCGACAGGAACGAGCAGTACTTC.

V and J are TRBV24-1 and TRBJ1-2; TRBD1 agrees at 8 bases. Trimming cost V 2 bases and J 5 bases; bases outside gene matches: 6. Germline V gives CDR1 KGHDR, CDR2 SFDVKD. There are 15 residues in the CDR3. CDR3 sequence reads: CATSDSTGEIYGYTF. CDR3 coding DNA: TGTGCCACCAGTGATTCGACAGGGGAGATATATGGCTACACCTTC.

DNA for the CDR3: TGTGCCAGCAGTGAAGCGGCCGCCCGGGACTACGAGCAGTACTTC. Protein sequence: CASSEAAARDYEQYF. This chain uses TRBV2 with TRBJ2-7, with D maybe TRBD2 (5 bases). V was pared by 0 bases and J by 3 bases, with 12 bases between. The CDR3 is made up of 15 amino acids. Germline assignment: CDR1 SNHLY and CDR2 FYNNEI.

The chain combines TRBV19 with TRBJ1-2; perhaps TRBD1 as D (6 bases). The CDR3 is 15 amino acids. Germline V gene lookup returns CDR1 LNHDA and CDR2 SQIVND (reference sequence). Trimming shortened V by 6 bases and J by 4 bases, and 18 bases separated the two germline ends. The CDR3 DNA follows: TGTGCCAGTAGAACCTCCGGGACAAGGGCCTATGGCTACACCTTC. This sequence encodes CASRTSGTRAYGYTF.

This sequence joins TRBV6-6 and TRBJ1-2, with 12 bases matching TRBD1. The germline V gene has CDR1 MNHNY and CDR2 SVGAGI (reference sequence). The CDR3 has 17 amino acids. V lost 5 bases, J lost 8 bases, and 15 bases stayed unmatched. The CDR3 nucleotides read TGTGCCAGCAGTCCAAACCGGGACAGGGGGCGTAATCCCGGCTACACCTTC. Translating it yields CASSPNRDRGRNPGYTF.

The chain couples TRBV11-2 to TRBJ2-2; the match to TRBD2 covers 12 bases. Looked up from germline, CDR1 is SGHAT and CDR2 is FQNNGV. J was trimmed by 7 bases and V by 5 bases; bases with no gene match: 8. CDR3 length: 16 residues. Written as DNA, the CDR3 is TGTGCCAGCAGCCCATCTAGCGGGGGGGCTTTCGGGGAGCTGTTTTTT. Translated, it gives CASSPSSGGAFGELFF.

The genes are TRBV2 and TRBJ1-2; TRBD1 matches 7 bases. Germline V CDR1 and CDR2: SNHLY, FYNNEI. With V trimmed by 6 bases and J by 0 bases, 4 bases remained unmatched. The CDR3 totals 14 residues. CDR3 bases: TGTGCCAGCAGGATACAGGGGTCTAACTATGGCTACACCTTC. It yields the protein CASRIQGSNYGYTF. The whole variable domain, remainder taken from reference TRBV2 and TRBJ1-2, is EPEVTQTPSHQVTQMGQEVILRCVPISNHLYFYWYRQILGQKVEFLVSFYNNEISEKSEIFDDQFSVERPDGSNFTLKIRSTKLEDSAMYFCASRIQGSNYGYTFGSGTRLTVV.

The chain joins TRBV6-5 to TRBJ1-2; weak D call: TRBD1 (6 bases). The CDR3 runs 15 residues. The germline gives CDR1 MNHEY, CDR2 SVGAGI. The V end lost 5 bases, the J end lost 3 bases, and 16 bases lay between the germline ends. The CDR3 coding sequence is TGTGCCAGCAGTACAGGGAAGGCCGGGGACTATGGCTACACCTTC. This sequence encodes CASSTGKAGDYGYTF.

The chain carries TRBV6-5 and TRBJ1-2, with 8 bases fitting TRBD1. The length of the CDR3 is 15 residues. Germline CDR1 MNHEY, CDR2 SVGAGI. Losses at the gene ends were 6 bases for V and 4 bases for J; bases not matched to a gene: 10. In nucleotides, the CDR3 is TGTGCCAGCAGCCTATTGGGACAGGAGATCTATGGCTACACCTTC. Translation gives CASSLLGQEIYGYTF.

The gene calls are TRBV20-1 and TRBJ1-3, with D hard to call. The CDR3 is 11 residues long. Germline V lookup: CDR1 DFQATT, CDR2 SNEGSKA (reference sequence). CDR3: CSGLSGNTIYF. CDR3 DNA sequence: TGCAGCGGACTCTCTGGAAACACCATATATTTT.

The CDR3 DNA sequence: TGTGCCAGCAGCTTCGGGGGGCCAAGCTCCTACAATGAGCAGTTCTTC. Protein: CASSFGGPSSYNEQFF. J is TRBJ2-1 and V is TRBV5-4, with D possibly being TRBD2 (7 bases). Between the trimmed V and J ends, which lost 2 bases and 0 bases, there was a span of 12 bases. Per germline, CDR1 SGHNT and CDR2 YYREEE (reference sequence). The CDR3 runs to 16 residues. The whole variable domain, remainder taken from reference TRBV5-4 and TRBJ2-1, is ETGVTQSPTHLIKTRGQQVTLRCSSQSGHNTVSWYQQALGQGPQFIFQYYREEENGRGNFPPRFSGLQFPNYSSELNVNALELDDSALYLCASSFGGPSSYNEQFFGPGTRLTVL.